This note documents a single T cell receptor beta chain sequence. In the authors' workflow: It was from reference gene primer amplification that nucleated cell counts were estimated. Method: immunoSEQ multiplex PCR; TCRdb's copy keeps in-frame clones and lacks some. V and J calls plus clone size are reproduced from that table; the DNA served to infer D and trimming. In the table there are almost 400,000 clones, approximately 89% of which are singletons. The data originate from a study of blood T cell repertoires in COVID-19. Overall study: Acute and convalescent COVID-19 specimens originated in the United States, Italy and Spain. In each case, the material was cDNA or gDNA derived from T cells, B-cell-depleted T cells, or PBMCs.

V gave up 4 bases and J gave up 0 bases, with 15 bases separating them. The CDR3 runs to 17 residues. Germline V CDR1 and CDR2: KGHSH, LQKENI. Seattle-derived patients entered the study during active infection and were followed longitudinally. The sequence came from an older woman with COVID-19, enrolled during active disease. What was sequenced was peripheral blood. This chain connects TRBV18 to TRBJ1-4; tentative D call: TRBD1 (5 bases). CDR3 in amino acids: CASSRQDSATTNEKLFF. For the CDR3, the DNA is TGTGCCAGCTCACGTCAAGACAGCGCCACAACTAATGAAAAACTGTTTTTT.